The rows below give T cell receptor beta chains drawn from one sample of a study of OX40 agonist ivuxolimab in advanced cancers. Sequenced by immunoSEQ multiplex PCR; TCRdb stores in-frame clones only, minus some. The sample has around 70,000 clones, about nine tenths seen once. The sample was CD4+ or CD8+ T cells sorted from blood, taken in a trial of the OX40 agonist ivuxolimab. These receptors originate from an adult with an advanced solid tumor such as melanoma, head and neck, liver or kidney cancer. Both conserved end residues are part of each CDR3. The order of the fields is J gene, V gene, CDR3 protein.

J: TRBJ2-1; V: TRBV5-4; CDR3: CASSLAGNNEQFF
J: TRBJ1-1; V: TRBV9; CDR3: CASSVTGESGEAFF
J: TRBJ2-3; V: TRBV5-1; CDR3: CASSPGTSGGVSTDTQYF
J: TRBJ2-2; V: TRBV5-4; CDR3: CASSLTGGGGELFF
J: TRBJ1-6; V: TRBV28; CDR3: CASTPEGFQLDSPLHF
J: TRBJ2-1; V: TRBV6-5; CDR3: CASSYGQPYNEQFF
J: TRBJ1-2; V: TRBV18; CDR3: CASSPPNEGADHGYTF
J: TRBJ1-4; V: TRBV9; CDR3: CASSPVSGAFRGEKLFF
J: TRBJ1-1; V: TRBV28; CDR3: CASRTGGGTLRGAFF
J: TRBJ1-3; V: TRBV2; CDR3: CASSDNGNTIYF
J: TRBJ1-6; V: TRBV28; CDR3: CASSLLPGQGSPPLHF
J: TRBJ1-3; V: TRBV5-1; CDR3: CASRQGSRSEGNTIYF
J: TRBJ2-3; V: TRBV5-5; CDR3: CASSSRQGVGTDTQYF
J: .; V: TRBV27; CDR3: CASSLRWDRGYEQYF
J: TRBJ1-4; V: TRBV25-1; CDR3: CASSGILGTNEKLFF
J: TRBJ1-2; V: TRBV15; CDR3: CATSVDRGLFGYTF
J: TRBJ2-3; V: TRBV5-4; CDR3: CASSTGGASTDTQYF
J: TRBJ2-1; V: TRBV18; CDR3: CASSLEDGSVQFF
J: TRBJ2-1; V: TRBV4-1; CDR3: CASSQPMDRGPYEQFF
J: TRBJ2-5; V: TRBV5-6; CDR3: CASSLGTIRETQYF
J: TRBJ1-1; V: TRBV18; CDR3: CASSPQQLNTEAFF
J: TRBJ2-1; V: TRBV7-3; CDR3: CASSPGIQSNEQFF
J: TRBJ2-1; V: TRBV7-2; CDR3: CASSPGSGRAYNEQFF
J: TRBJ2-4; V: TRBV4-3; CDR3: CASSQEIAGDAKNIQYF
J: TRBJ1-1; V: TRBV27; CDR3: CASSKQGLPEAFF
J: TRBJ1-6; V: TRBV10-3; CDR3: CAISEGNSPLHF
J: TRBJ2-5; V: TRBV19; CDR3: CASSADPPLGGRQETQYF
J: TRBJ2-1; V: TRBV20-1; CDR3: CSARRNEQFF
J: TRBJ1-2; V: TRBV28; CDR3: CASIGSNYGYTF
J: TRBJ2-7; V: TRBV14; CDR3: CASSQSGQGGYEQYF
J: TRBJ2-3; V: TRBV18; CDR3: CASSPFLGDLSTDTQYF
J: TRBJ1-5; V: TRBV7-2; CDR3: CASSLWAENSNQPQHF
J: TRBJ2-3; V: TRBV5-1; CDR3: CASSLGQGTTDTQYF
J: TRBJ2-3; V: TRBV25-1; CDR3: CASTEGTSGSTDTQYF
J: TRBJ2-3; V: TRBV18; CDR3: CASSPPGQGAVADTQYF
J: TRBJ2-7; V: TRBV19; CDR3: CASSASGSSYEQYF
J: TRBJ2-7; V: TRBV28; CDR3: CASSFPSGQPGSYEQYF
J: TRBJ2-2; V: TRBV7-8; CDR3: CASSTGTANTGELFF
J: TRBJ1-1; V: TRBV30; CDR3: CAWTRGLDTEAFF
J: TRBJ2-6; V: TRBV19; CDR3: CASSSLSSGANVLTF
J: TRBJ2-1; V: TRBV7-6; CDR3: CASSLGGDEQFF
J: TRBJ2-4; V: TRBV5-6; CDR3: CASSLFTSEAKNIQYF
J: TRBJ1-6; V: TRBV6-1; CDR3: CASSETWSSSPLHF